This TCR beta chain was recorded in a study of cytomegalovirus exposure and HLA in healthy donors. In the study overall: An analysis done earlier identified 120 million or so unique TCR beta sequences from around 180 million T cells.

Study results and limitations: Earlier findings revealed that most TCR beta V segments proved productive either about 90% or about 30% of the time.

For this clone: Antigen unknown.

The PCR ran on 60 Vbeta and 13 Jbeta primers. Profiled with immunoSEQ multiplex PCR; TCRdb holds only in-frame clones, not every one. The sample yields 95,000 to 150,000 clones, around 80% seen once. Trimming left V 4 bases short and J 3 bases short, with 8 bases between. The germline V gene encodes CDR1 SGHNT and CDR2 YYREEE (reference sequence). CDR3 length: 13 residues. The V and J genes are TRBV5-4 and TRBJ2-1; D is unclear. Sequencing was done on a sample of PBMCs. This clonotype originated in a female donor in good health and CMV-seropositive. CDR3 nucleotides: TGTGCCAGCAGCGTGGACGGCTACAATGAGCAGTTCTTC. It specifies CASSVDGYNEQFF.